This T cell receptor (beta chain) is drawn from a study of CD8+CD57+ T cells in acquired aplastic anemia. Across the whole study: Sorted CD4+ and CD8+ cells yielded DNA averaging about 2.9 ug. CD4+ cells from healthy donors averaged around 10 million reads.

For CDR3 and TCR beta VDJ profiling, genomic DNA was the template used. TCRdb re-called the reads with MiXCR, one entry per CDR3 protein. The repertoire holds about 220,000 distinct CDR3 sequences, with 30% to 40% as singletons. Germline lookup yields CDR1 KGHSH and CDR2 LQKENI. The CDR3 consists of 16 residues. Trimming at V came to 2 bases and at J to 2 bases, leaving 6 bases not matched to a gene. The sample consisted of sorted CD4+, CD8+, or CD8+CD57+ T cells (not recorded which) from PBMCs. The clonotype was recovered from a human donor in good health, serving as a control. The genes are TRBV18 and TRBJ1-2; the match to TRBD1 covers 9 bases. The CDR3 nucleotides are TGTGCCAGCTCACCATTGGACAGGGGAAACAACTATGGCTACACCTTC. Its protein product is CASSPLDRGNNYGYTF. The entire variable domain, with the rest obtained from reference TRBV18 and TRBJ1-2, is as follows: NAGVMQNPRHLVRRRGQEARLRCSPMKGHSHVYWYRQLPEEGLKFMVYLQKENIIDESGMPKERFSAEFPKEGPSILRIQQVVRGDSAAYFCASSPLDRGNNYGYTFGSGTRLTVV.